This T cell receptor (beta chain) comes out of a study of OX40 agonist ivuxolimab in advanced cancers. The CDR3 has 14 residues. Germline V gene data show CDR1 as SSHAT and CDR2 as FNYEAQ (reference sequence). On this clone itself: The junction departs from the called germline gene at one end, perhaps through a read error.

Method: immunoSEQ multiplex PCR; TCRdb's copy keeps in-frame clones and lacks some. There are about 65,000 clones in the sample; 87% occur only once, and approximately 0.4% lies in the top ten. The rearrangement uses TRBV7-7 and TRBJ2-5; TRBD1 aligns across 8 bases. Material: CD4+ or CD8+ T cells sorted from blood, obtained in a trial of the OX40 agonist ivuxolimab. This clonotype was obtained from an adult with an advanced solid tumor such as melanoma, head and neck, liver or kidney cancer. DNA of the CDR3: TGTGCTAGCAGCGCAGGGGGCGGTGGGGAGACCCAGTACTTC. Amino acid sequence: CASSAGGGGETQYF.